This TCR beta chain was found in a study of T cell changes during pregnancy in multiple sclerosis. The CDR3 length is 14 residues. Germline V gene sequence: CDR1 MGHDK, CDR2 SYGVNS. The V gene end was trimmed by 6 bases and the J gene end by 7 bases; junction bases not matched to a gene: 11. Clones were sequenced by immunoSEQ multiplex PCR, and TCRdb holds only the in-frame ones, with some missing. The sample lists roughly 55,000 clones, 92% seen once, with 0.15% to 0.2% in the top ten. V gene TRBV25-1 combines with J gene TRBJ1-2; 7 bases are shared with TRBD1. The sequences come from CD4+ T cells from peripheral blood mononuclear cells, collected after pregnancy. The source of this sequence is a female donor in good health, enrolled as a control in a pregnancy study. This CDR3 is CASSLNTGAGGYTF. CDR3 nucleotide sequence: TGTGCCAGCAGCCTTAATACAGGGGCGGGTGGCTACACCTTC.